These 25 T cell receptor beta chains were sequenced from one sample in a study of ipilimumab plus nivolumab after autologous stem cell transplantation. This table comes from immunoSEQ multiplex PCR, and its TCRdb copy is limited to in-frame clones, with some not included. The data show roughly 12,000 clones, about 75% seen once. Source: PBMCs, taken in a trial of ipilimumab plus nivolumab as post-transplant consolidation. The receptors here all came from a male donor with multiple myeloma.

The V and J genes are TRBV6-5 and TRBJ2-4; 7 nucleotides line up with TRBD1. Per germline, CDR1 MNHEY and CDR2 SVGAGI. Trimming removed 3 bases from V and 5 bases from J; junction bases left unmatched: 1. The CDR3 has 13 residues. The chain's CDR3 is CASSYGQENIQYF. CDR3 DNA sequence: TGTGCCAGCAGTTATGGACAGGAAAACATTCAGTACTTC.

The V gene is TRBV7-9, the J gene TRBJ1-1, with D unclear. This CDR3 spans 13 amino acids. V dropped 5 bases and J dropped 0 bases, with 7 bases sitting between them. Germline CDR1 is SEHNR and CDR2 is FQNEAQ (reference sequence). CDR3 sequence: CASSALLNTEAFF. The CDR3 nucleotides read TGTGCCAGCAGCGCTTTATTGAACACTGAAGCTTTCTTT.

V gene TRBV19 combines with J gene TRBJ2-3; D perhaps matches TRBD2 (5 bases). There are 14 residues in the CDR3. The V gene lost 3 bases and the J gene lost 5 bases, with 12 bases spanning the gap. The germline V gene has CDR1 LNHDA and CDR2 SQIVND (reference sequence). The CDR3 bases are TGTGCCAGTAGTATGTTTCCTAGCCAAGATACGCAGTATTTT. This translates into CASSMFPSQDTQYF.

This clone is medium-sized. This chain links TRBV27 with TRBJ1-5; D might be TRBD1 (6 bases). V was shortened by 5 bases and J by 5 bases, with 16 bases between the two germline ends. The CDR3 covers 15 residues. Germline-derived CDR1 and CDR2 are MNHEY and SMNVEV (reference sequence). In nucleotides, the CDR3 is TGTGCCAGCAGTACCCTCGGACAGCCTTATCAGCCCCAGCATTTT. Protein: CASSTLGQPYQPQHF.

Within the sample, this clone is medium-sized (0.01 to 0.1%). The V and J genes are TRBV9 and TRBJ2-2; D is uncertain. The CDR3 is 14 amino acids. V lost 4 bases and J lost 5, with 12 bases in between. The germline gives CDR1 SGDLS, CDR2 YYNGEE. The CDR3 bases are TGTGCCAGCAGCATTTACTTGGGGACCGGGGAGCTGTTTTTT. It specifies CASSIYLGTGELFF.

The rearrangement links TRBV6-6 to TRBJ1-1; D not certain. The CDR3 runs 12 residues. V lost 4 bases and J 4 bases, leaving 7 bases between the germline ends. Per germline, CDR1 MNHNY and CDR2 SVGAGI (reference sequence). Here the CDR3 DNA reads TGTGCCAGCAGTTGGGCGGTCACTGAAGCTTTCTTT. Translation: CASSWAVTEAFF.

V and J are TRBV7-9 and TRBJ2-7; TRBD1 matches 8 bases. Germline trimming cut 5 bases from V and 2 bases from J; bases unmatched to any gene: 11. CDR1 is SEHNR, CDR2 FQNEAQ, per germline (reference sequence). CDR3 size: 16 residues. The CDR3 here is CASSPRTGKGAYEQYF. CDR3 bases: TGTGCCAGCAGCCCCCGGACAGGGAAGGGGGCCTACGAGCAGTACTTC. Looking up the rest from reference TRBV7-9 and TRBJ2-7 gives the full variable domain: DTGVSQNPRHKITKRGQNVTFRCDPISEHNRLYWYRQTLGQGPEFLTYFQNEAQLEKSRLLSDRFSAERPKGSFSTLEIQRTEQGDSAMYLCASSPRTGKGAYEQYFGPGTRLTVT.

The chain combines TRBV4-3 with TRBJ1-2; D unclear. Trimming removed 0 bases at V and 7 bases at J, with 15 bases between. Germline V CDR1 and CDR2: LGHNA, YSLEER. The length of the CDR3 is 15 residues. The CDR3 loop is CASSQERGFIGGYTF. The CDR3 region has the DNA TGCGCCAGCAGCCAAGAGCGGGGATTCATTGGTGGCTACACCTTC.

This clone turned up a few times. The V gene is TRBV19, the J gene TRBJ1-5; perhaps TRBD1 as D (5 bases). Deletions cut 3 bases from V and 5 bases from J, with 8 bases between. This CDR3 has 13 residues. Per the germline V gene, CDR1 is LNHDA and CDR2 is SQIVND (reference sequence). CDR3 region: CASSIGGDQPQHF. CDR3 sequence (DNA): TGTGCCAGTAGTATTGGAGGGGATCAGCCCCAGCATTTT.

In this sample, this clone turned up once. The V call is TRBV6-6, the J call TRBJ1-6, with D hard to call. V was pared by 2 bases and J by 8 bases, with 4 bases between. Germline V gives CDR1 MNHNY, CDR2 SVGAGI (reference sequence). This CDR3 has 12 amino acids. The CDR3, as DNA: TGTGCCAGCAGTTACAAGGATTCACCCCTCCACTTT. It specifies CASSYKDSPLHF.

CDR3 loop: CAISDPTSTDTQYF. For the CDR3, the DNA is TGTGCCATCAGTGACCCGACCAGCACAGATACGCAGTATTTT. The gene calls are TRBV10-3 and TRBJ2-3; D remains unclear. CDR3 size: 14 residues. The germline V gene has CDR1 ENHRY and CDR2 SYGVKD. Trimming took off 3 bases at V and 0 bases at J, with 7 bases between the two ends.

The chain joins TRBV2 to TRBJ2-1; possibly TRBD2 for D (6 bases). Germline-derived CDR1 and CDR2 are SNHLY and FYNNEI. V was pared by 7 bases and J by 0 bases, with 10 bases between. The CDR3 has 14 residues. CDR3 DNA sequence: TGTGCCAGCACATCCGGGAGCTCCTACAATGAGCAGTTCTTC. Its protein product is CASTSGSSYNEQFF.

The genes are TRBV2 and TRBJ1-2; D is unclear. In germline, CDR1 is SNHLY, CDR2 FYNNEI. The CDR3 is 12 residues long. Trimming pared 5 bases from V and 2 bases from J, leaving 6 bases between. CDR3 in amino acids: CASSPDNYGYTF. The CDR3, as DNA: TGTGCCAGCAGTCCGGACAACTATGGCTACACCTTC.

This clone was seen only a few times. This chain joins TRBV28 and TRBJ2-2, with 9 bases identical to TRBD1. V trimming: 7 bases; J trimming: 2 bases; junction bases outside the gene matches: 5. The CDR3 is made up of 15 amino acids. Germline values: CDR1 MDHEN, CDR2 SYDVKM. The CDR3 region is CASTRQGVNTGELFF. Written as DNA, the CDR3 is TGTGCCAGCACTCGACAGGGGGTTAACACCGGGGAGCTGTTTTTT.

The chain couples TRBV4-2 to TRBJ2-3, with 8 bases aligning to TRBD2. V lost 3 bases to trimming and J lost 2 bases; unmatched junction nucleotides: 4. CDR1 LGHNA and CDR2 YNFKEQ come from the germline V gene. The CDR3 runs 15 residues. CDR3 region: CASSHKAGDTDTQYF. The CDR3 DNA sequence: TGTGCCAGCAGCCACAAAGCGGGGGACACAGATACGCAGTATTTT.

This clone was seen only once. The chain has TRBV9 and TRBJ2-2, with D unclear. The CDR3 loop spans 16 amino acids. V was clipped by 3 bases and J by 1 base, with 13 bases between them. The germline gives CDR1 SGDLS, CDR2 YYNGEE. CDR3 bases: TGTGCCAGCAGCGATACAGCGACGTGGAACACCGGGGAGCTGTTTTTT. Protein sequence: CASSDTATWNTGELFF.

This chain links TRBV11-3 with TRBJ2-5; maybe TRBD2 (7 bases). The germline V gene has CDR1 SGHNT and CDR2 YENEEA. The CDR3 has 14 residues. The V and J ends lost 5 bases and 3 bases respectively, with 13 bases between them. CDR3 DNA sequence: TGTGCCAGCAGCAAGGGGGGGGCAGAAGAGACCCAGTACTTC. Translation: CASSKGGAEETQYF.

This chain joins TRBV5-4 and TRBJ1-2; D is undetermined. The ends were cut back, 2 bases at V and 6 bases at J, with 17 bases in the middle. The CDR3 runs 15 residues. Germline CDR1 and CDR2: SGHNT and YYREEE (reference sequence). CDR3 loop: CASSFGGDTYDGYTF. The CDR3 DNA sequence: TGTGCCAGCAGCTTTGGCGGGGATACTTACGATGGCTACACCTTC.

J is TRBJ2-5 and V is TRBV30, with 9 bases fitting TRBD2. V lost 7 bases, J lost 5 bases, and 5 bases stayed unmatched. Germline V gene data show CDR1 as GTSNPN and CDR2 as SVGIG (reference sequence). The CDR3 consists of 12 residues. As DNA, the CDR3 is TGTGCCTTGCGGGGGGGCGCCGAGACCCAGTACTTC. This translates into CALRGGAETQYF.

In this sample, this clone turned up a few times. Distinct nucleotide sequences in the sample also encode this CDR3. This chain links TRBV30 with TRBJ1-2; maybe TRBD1 (6 bases). The V end lost 5 bases, the J end lost 8 bases, and 21 bases lay between the germline ends. CDR1 is GTSNPN and CDR2 is SVGIG in the germline V gene (reference sequence). This CDR3 comprises 14 residues. CDR3 region: CAWPAGPGAGGYTF. The CDR3 coding sequence is TGTGCCTGGCCCGCGGGACCGGGGGCCGGGGGCTACACCTTC.

J is TRBJ2-1 and V is TRBV7-8, with 8 positions matching TRBD2. The CDR3 sequence is 15 residues long. CDR1 and CDR2 from the germline V gene are SGHVS and FQNEAQ. J lost 1 base, V lost 5 bases, and 4 bases had no gene match. The CDR3: CASSTGTSSYNEQFF. CDR3 DNA sequence: TGTGCCAGCAGCACCGGGACTAGTTCCTACAATGAGCAGTTCTTC.

V usage is TRBV7-3 and J usage is TRBJ1-1, with a possible D match to TRBD1 (5 bases). Germline CDR1 and CDR2: SGHTA and FQGTGA. The V and J ends lost 8 bases and 6 bases respectively, with 13 bases between them. This CDR3 comprises 12 residues. CDR3 amino acids: CASQGLGAEAFF. In DNA form, the CDR3 reads TGTGCCAGCCAAGGGCTGGGGGCTGAAGCTTTCTTT.

This clone turned up a few times. Distinct nucleotide sequences in the sample also encode this CDR3. The chain is built from TRBV6-5 and TRBJ2-2; the D is unclear. V lost 6 bases and J 8 bases, leaving 7 bases between the germline ends. Germline lookup yields CDR1 MNHEY and CDR2 SVGAGI. The CDR3 runs to 11 residues. CDR3 region: CASRFAGELFF. For the CDR3, the DNA is TGTGCCAGCAGGTTCGCGGGGGAGCTGTTTTTT.

This clone was picked up a small number of times. The rearrangement joins TRBV4-1 to TRBJ1-1; D remains unclear. Trimming left V 0 bases short and J 10 bases short, with 12 bases between. The germline V gene encodes CDR1 MGHRA and CDR2 YSYEKL. CDR3 size: 13 residues. The CDR3 region is CASSQDGAPAAFF. The CDR3 nucleotides are TGCGCCAGCAGCCAAGATGGCGCCCCTGCAGCTTTCTTT.

This chain connects TRBV9 to TRBJ1-2, with D maybe TRBD1 (5 bases). Germline assignment: CDR1 SGDLS and CDR2 YYNGEE. This CDR3 has 14 amino acids. V shed 0 bases and J shed 0 bases, with 6 bases lying between them. The CDR3 coding sequence is TGTGCCAGCAGCGTAGAACAGGCTAACTATGGCTACACCTTC. Translated, it gives CASSVEQANYGYTF.